This record covers a single TCR beta chain. Its antigen is still unknown. Germline CDR1 and CDR2: SGHRS and YFSETQ. The CDR3 loop spans 15 amino acids. V was clipped by 3 bases and J by 3 bases; unmatched bases: 3. A CD45RO/CCR7/CD25/CD127/CD95/CD27 panel sorted naive, central memory, regulatory and stem cell-like memory CD4+ cells. This record comes from a study of beta chain features in type 1 diabetes. Study-wide background: Healthy donors resembled patients in age, gender and cell yields. Findings and caveats of the study: The study found that naive, central memory and Treg TCRB repertoires appeared more similar in patients than in healthy donors. Within each of all four CD4+ subsets, Type 1 diabetes patients had TCRB CDR3s that were moderately but significantly shorter.

Since all of the isolated RNA was reverse transcribed, expressed TCRB transcripts were what got sequenced. The protocol was immunoSEQ multiplex PCR, while the TCRdb copy is restricted to in-frame clones and leaves out a portion. Of roughly 50,000 clones in the sample, about 48% were seen once. Sequencing was performed on stem cell memory CD4+ T cells from blood. This sequence was found in a man aged 25 to 40 with type 1 diabetes. This sequence joins TRBV5-1 and TRBJ2-6; 7 nucleotides match TRBD2. This CDR3 reads CASSWGGSGANVLTF. The CDR3 coding sequence is TGCGCCAGCAGCTGGGGGGGGAGTGGGGCCAACGTCCTGACTTTC.